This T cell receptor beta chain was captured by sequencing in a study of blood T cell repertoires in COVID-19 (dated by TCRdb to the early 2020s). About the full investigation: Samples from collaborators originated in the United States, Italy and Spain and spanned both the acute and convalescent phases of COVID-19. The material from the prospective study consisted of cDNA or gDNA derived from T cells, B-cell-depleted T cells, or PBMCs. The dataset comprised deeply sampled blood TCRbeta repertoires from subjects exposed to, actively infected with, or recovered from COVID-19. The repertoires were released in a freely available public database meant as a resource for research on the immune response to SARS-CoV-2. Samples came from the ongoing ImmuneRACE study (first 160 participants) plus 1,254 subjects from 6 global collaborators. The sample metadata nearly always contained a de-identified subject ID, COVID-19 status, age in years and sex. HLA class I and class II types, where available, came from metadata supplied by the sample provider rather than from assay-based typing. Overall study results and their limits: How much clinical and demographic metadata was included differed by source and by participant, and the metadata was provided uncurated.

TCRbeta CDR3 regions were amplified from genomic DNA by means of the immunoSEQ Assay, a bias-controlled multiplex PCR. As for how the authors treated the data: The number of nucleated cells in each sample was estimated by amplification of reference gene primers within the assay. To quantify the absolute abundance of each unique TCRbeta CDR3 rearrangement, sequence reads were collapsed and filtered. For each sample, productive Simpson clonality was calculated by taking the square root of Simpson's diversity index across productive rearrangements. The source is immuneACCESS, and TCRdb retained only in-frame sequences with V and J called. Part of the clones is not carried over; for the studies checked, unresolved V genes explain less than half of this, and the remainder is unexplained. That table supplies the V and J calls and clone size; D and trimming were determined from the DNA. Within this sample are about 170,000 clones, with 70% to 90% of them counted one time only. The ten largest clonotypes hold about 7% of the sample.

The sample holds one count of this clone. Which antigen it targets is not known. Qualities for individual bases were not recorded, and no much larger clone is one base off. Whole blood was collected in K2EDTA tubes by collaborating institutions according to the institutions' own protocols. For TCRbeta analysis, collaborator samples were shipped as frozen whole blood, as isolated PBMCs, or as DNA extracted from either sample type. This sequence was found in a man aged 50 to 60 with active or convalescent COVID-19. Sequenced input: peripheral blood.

The CDR3 region has the sequence CASSPRDRISGANVLTF. Read as DNA, the sequence is TGTGCCAGCTCACCACGAGACAGGATCTCTGGGGCCAACGTCCTGACTTTC. The V and J genes are TRBV18 and TRBJ2-6, and TRBD1 may be the D gene, going by 6 matching bases. From a lookup of the germline V gene, CDR1 and CDR2 are KGHSH and LQKENI. The CDR3 spans 17 residues, from the cysteine through the phenylalanine. Of all the DNA, just the CDR3 is kept, 51 bases in frame from base 1. Relative to germline, V is 1 base shorter and J is 0 bases shorter, with 10 bases between their ends.